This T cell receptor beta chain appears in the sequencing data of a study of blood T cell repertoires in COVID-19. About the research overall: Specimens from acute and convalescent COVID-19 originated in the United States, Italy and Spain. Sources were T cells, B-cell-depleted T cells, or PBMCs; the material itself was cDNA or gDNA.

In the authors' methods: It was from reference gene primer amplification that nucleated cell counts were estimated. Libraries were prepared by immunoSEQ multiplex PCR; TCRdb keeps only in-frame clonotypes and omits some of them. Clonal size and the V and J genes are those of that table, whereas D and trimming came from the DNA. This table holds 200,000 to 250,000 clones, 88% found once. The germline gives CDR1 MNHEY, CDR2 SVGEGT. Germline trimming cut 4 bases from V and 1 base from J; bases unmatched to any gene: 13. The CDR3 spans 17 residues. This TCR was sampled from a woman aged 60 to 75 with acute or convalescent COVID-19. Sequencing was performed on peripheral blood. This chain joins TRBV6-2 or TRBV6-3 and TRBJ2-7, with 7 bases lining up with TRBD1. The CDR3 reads CASSFHRQGSRSYEQYF. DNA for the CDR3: TGTGCCAGCAGTTTTCACAGACAGGGATCCCGTTCCTACGAGCAGTACTTC.